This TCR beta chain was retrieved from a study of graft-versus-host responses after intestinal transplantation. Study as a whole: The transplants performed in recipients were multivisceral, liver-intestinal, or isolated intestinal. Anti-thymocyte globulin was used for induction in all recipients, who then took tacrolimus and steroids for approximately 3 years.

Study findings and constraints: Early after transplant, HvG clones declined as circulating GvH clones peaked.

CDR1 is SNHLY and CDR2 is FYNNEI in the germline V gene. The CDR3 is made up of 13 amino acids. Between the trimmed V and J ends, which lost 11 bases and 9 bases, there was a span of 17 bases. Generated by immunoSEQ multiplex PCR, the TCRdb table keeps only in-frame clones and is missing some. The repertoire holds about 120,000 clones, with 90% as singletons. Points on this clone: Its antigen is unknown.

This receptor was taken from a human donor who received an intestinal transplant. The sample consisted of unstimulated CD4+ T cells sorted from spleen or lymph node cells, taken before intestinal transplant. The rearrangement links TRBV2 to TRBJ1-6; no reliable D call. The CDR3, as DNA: TGTGCCTCTTTCCGGGATCATGGTTCACCCCTCCACTTT. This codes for CASFRDHGSPLHF. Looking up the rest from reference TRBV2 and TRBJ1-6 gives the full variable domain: EPEVTQTPSHQVTQMGQEVILRCVPISNHLYFYWYRQILGQKVEFLVSFYNNEISEKSEIFDDQFSVERPDGSNFTLKIRSTKLEDSAMYFCASFRDHGSPLHFGNGTRLTVT.